This T cell receptor (beta chain) was found in a study of blood T cells in healthy people across ages (dated by TCRdb to between 2015 and 2017). In terms of the full investigation: In model experiments, roughly one uniquely barcoded TCR beta cDNA molecule per two T cells was captured by template switching. The study measured age-related changes in TCR beta repertoire diversity using deep sequencing normalized with unique cDNA molecular identifiers. Donors were grouped into four age groups: young (average about 15 years), middle-aged (around 39), aged (roughly 67) and long-lived (approximately 75). To avoid experimental bias, donors of different ages were distributed randomly across sequencing lanes. Using the same blood draw, the study looked at two additional independent replicas of 1 million unique cDNA reads for two donors, one aged 18 to 30 and the other aged 80 or older. Here is what the overall study found, with its caveats: The percentage of naive T cells measured by flow cytometry correlated strongly with observed TCR beta diversity. Compared with the aged group, more naive CD4+ T cells, fewer expanded clones and increased TCR diversity were shown by the long-lived group, suggesting age selection. Estimates of total diversity based on one million sequenced T cells were considered lower bounds and underestimates. Conclusive comparison of naive and antigen-experienced compartments was prevented by the profiling of bulk unsorted PBMCs. As age increased, observed TCR beta diversity per million T cells dropped in a roughly linear way, and a significant reduction was already evident by age 40. Donor CMV infection status was unknown, potentially confounding age-related changes in expanded clonotypes.

The donors were roughly 38 Caucasian individuals from Russia, aged roughly 6 to 100 years, who were systemically healthy. Each donor gave around 9 milliliters of peripheral blood, collected into EDTA-treated Vacutainer tubes. Ficoll-Paque density-gradient centrifugation was used to isolate PBMCs, with at least 6.5 million per sample. Trizol reagent was used to extract total RNA from the PBMCs, yielding at least 5.5 micrograms per sample. For every donor, flow cytometry on a PBMC aliquot measured the percentage of naive CD45RAhigh/CD27high T cells. The library was obtained by 5' RACE. Instrument used: Illumina HiSeq 2500. The second PCR ran for about 7 to 11 cycles and used a J-beta primer mix along with a sample-barcoded 5' primer. A unique molecular identifier was introduced onto each TCR beta cDNA molecule by a template-switch 5' adaptor carrying 12 random nucleotides. At least 2.5 million CDR3-containing paired-end reads were obtained from each sample. The Mint cDNA synthesis kit, primed by a TRBC-specific oligonucleotide, was used to synthesize first-strand cDNA from all RNA. After uracil-DNA glycosylase treatment, a first 18-cycle PCR used universal primers M1SS and BC2_uni_R on all cDNA. Per the original workflow: Each sample was normalized by randomly selecting 1 million high-quality reads, each carrying a distinct molecular identifier. Reads with shared molecular identifiers were discarded instead of being binned into consensus sequences. MiTCR, run with a Q25 quality threshold and the strictest error-elimination algorithm, handled CDR3 identification, clonotype clustering and error correction. A nonparametric unseen species model with Euler transformation was used to estimate a lower bound on total TCR beta diversity. In-frame beta chains were kept once TCRdb had trimmed the public reads at Q25 with fastp and called clones with MiXCR. CDR3 protein duplicates are merged, each entry listing the most common genes and DNA. The V and J calls reflect TCRdb's pipeline rather than the authors' work. For this sample the table gives roughly 1,300,000 distinct CDR3 sequences, of which almost 60% were detected only once. The ten top clones hold about 6.3% of the sample.

Trimming at the junction amounts to 6 bases on V and 6 bases on J, and the germline ends lie 6 bases apart. The germline V gene provides CDR1 MNHEY and CDR2 SVGEGT. The CDR3 starts with the cysteine, ends with the phenylalanine, and has 12 residues. Here the CDR3 DNA is all that survives: 36 bases in frame from base 1. About this clonotype: Its antigen specificity is not known. Per-nucleotide qualities are absent, and no much larger clonotype sits a single base away.

The receptor's source is a man between 18 and 35 years old in good health. Recombination linked TRBV6-2 or TRBV6-3 to TRBJ1-6, with no confidently assigned D gene. Source material: blood. The nucleotides are TGTGCCAGCAGCCCTATTAATTCACCCCTCCACTTT. It is translated as CASSPINSPLHF.